The 13 T cell receptor beta chains below were found in one sample sequenced in a study of cytomegalovirus exposure and HLA in healthy donors. The table came from immunoSEQ multiplex PCR; TCRdb's copy has only in-frame clones and leaves some out. Among a few hundred thousand clones listed, about 90% were seen once. Input material: PBMCs. These receptors originate from a woman aged 30 to 39 in good health and CMV-seronegative.

The CDR3 DNA reads as TGCGCCAGCAGCTTGGGAGGGGCCAGCTCCTACGAGCAGTACTTC. Its protein product is CASSLGGASSYEQYF. This chain uses TRBV5-1 with TRBJ2-7; D may be TRBD1 or TRBD2 (5 bases each). The CDR3 runs to 15 residues. Germline V gene sequence: CDR1 SGHRS, CDR2 YFSETQ. The ends were cut back, 0 bases at V and 0 bases at J, with 10 bases in the middle.

V is TRBV7-6 and J is TRBJ1-5; TRBD1 matches 10 bases. This CDR3 comprises 15 residues. CDR1 is SGHVS and CDR2 is FNYEAQ in the germline V gene. V lost 11 bases, J lost 4 bases, and 11 bases stayed unmatched. The CDR3 sequence: CARIRDRGPNQPQHF. The CDR3 coding sequence is TGTGCCCGAATCCGGGACAGGGGCCCAAATCAGCCCCAGCATTTT.

The V gene is TRBV28, the J gene TRBJ1-4; TRBD1 agrees at 7 bases. The germline V gene has CDR1 MDHEN and CDR2 SYDVKM. Trimming removed 1 base from V and 10 bases from J; junction bases left unmatched: 12. The CDR3 covers 16 residues. The CDR3 DNA reads TGTGCCAGCAGTTTATATCCTGCAGGGGGTAGTGCAAAACTGTTTTTT. Its translation: CASSLYPAGGSAKLFF.

This chain connects TRBV28 to TRBJ2-7; possible D gene TRBD1, 6 bases. Germline CDR1 and CDR2: MDHEN and SYDVKM. V was shortened by 6 bases and J by 0 bases, with 21 bases between the two germline ends. The length of the CDR3 is 17 residues. The CDR3 spells CASSLYTGRLYSYEQYF. The CDR3 DNA follows: TGTGCCAGCAGCCTATACACAGGGCGATTGTACTCCTACGAGCAGTACTTC.

V gene TRBV6-1 combines with J gene TRBJ2-7, with 8 bases lining up with TRBD2. Losses at the gene ends were 3 bases for V and 0 bases for J; bases not matched to a gene: 7. Germline CDR1 MNHNS, CDR2 SASEGT. CDR3 length equals 16 residues. The CDR3 is CASSEAGGLFSYEQYF. For the CDR3, the DNA is TGTGCCAGCAGTGAGGCGGGGGGCCTCTTCTCCTACGAGCAGTACTTC.

V usage is TRBV12-5 and J usage is TRBJ2-7; 7 nucleotides align to TRBD1. CDR3 length: 15 amino acids. Germline CDR1 and CDR2: LGHNT and FRNRAP. The junction had 5 bases not matched to a gene; V was cut back by 0 bases and J by 3 bases. The CDR3 DNA sequence: TGTGCTAGTGGTTTGGTGCCGGGACAGTACTACGAGCAGTACTTC. Amino acid sequence: CASGLVPGQYYEQYF. The variable domain in full, completed from reference TRBV12-5 and TRBJ2-7, reads DARVTQTPRHKVTEMGQEVTMRCQPILGHNTVFWYRQTMMQGLELLAYFRNRAPLDDSGMPKDRFSAEMPDATLATLKIQPSEPRDSAVYFCASGLVPGQYYEQYFGPGTRLTVT.

The chain has TRBV29-1 and TRBJ2-7, with 8 nucleotides matching TRBD1. The CDR3 totals 14 residues. Germline V lookup: CDR1 SQVTM, CDR2 ANQGSEA. Unmatched junction bases numbered 8, after V lost 5 bases and J lost 2 bases. The CDR3 reads CSVPRGRNPYEQYF. DNA for the CDR3: TGCAGCGTTCCCAGGGGGCGGAATCCCTACGAGCAGTACTTC.

This chain uses TRBV6-5 with TRBJ2-3; TRBD2 matches 8 bases. J gave up 1 base and V 7 bases, and 4 bases lay outside the gene matches. The CDR3 contains 14 residues. CDR1 and CDR2 (germline): MNHEY, SVGAGI. CDR3 amino acids: CASKLSGGTDTQYF. The CDR3 nucleotides are TGTGCCAGCAAACTTAGCGGGGGCACAGATACGCAGTATTTT.

The chain combines TRBV6-5 with TRBJ2-1; no reliable D call. Germline V CDR1 and CDR2: MNHEY, SVGAGI. The CDR3 contains 11 residues. V dropped 4 bases and J dropped 4 bases, with 2 bases sitting between them. The DNA for the CDR3 is TGTGCCAGCAGTTTATACAATGAGCAGTTCTTC. Encoded protein: CASSLYNEQFF.

The chain employs TRBV27 and TRBJ1-1, with 10 bases matching TRBD1. The V segment lost 6 bases and the J segment 4 bases; nucleotides outside the gene matches: 5. The germline V gene encodes CDR1 MNHEY and CDR2 SMNVEV (reference sequence). The CDR3 is 14 residues long. This CDR3 reads CASSDRTGGTEAFF. The CDR3 nucleotides are TGTGCCAGCAGCGATAGGACAGGGGGCACTGAAGCTTTCTTT.

The chain links TRBV28 to TRBJ2-7; 7 bases match TRBD1. This CDR3 spans 13 amino acids. The junction had 5 bases not matched to a gene; V was cut back by 7 bases and J by 2 bases. The germline CDR1 and CDR2 sequences are MDHEN and SYDVKM. CDR3 loop: CASMGQPPYEQYF. As DNA, the CDR3 is TGTGCCAGCATGGGACAGCCACCCTACGAGCAGTACTTC.

The CDR3 region has the DNA TGTGCCAGCAGCTCCCCGGACAGGGGCGCTTTCTTT. Protein: CASSSPDRGAFF. This rearrangement joins TRBV11-1 to TRBJ1-1; 9 nucleotides match TRBD1. J gave up 11 bases and V 4 bases, and 5 bases lay outside the gene matches. Germline V gene lookup returns CDR1 SGHAT and CDR2 FQDESV (reference sequence). The CDR3 spans 12 residues.

The chain carries TRBV6-6 and TRBJ2-2; D is unresolved. Germline V gives CDR1 MNHNY, CDR2 SVGAGI (reference sequence). The CDR3 extends over 13 amino acids. Trimming took 6 bases from V and 1 from J, leaving 6 bases between them. The chain's CDR3 is CASRGKNTGELFF. The CDR3 bases are TGTGCCAGCAGAGGCAAGAACACCGGGGAGCTGTTTTTT.